This T cell receptor beta chain came from a study of cytomegalovirus exposure and HLA in healthy donors. Findings and limits, study-wide: The CMV antigen specificity of a few CMV-associated chains was confirmed through in vitro analysis.

Assay: immunoSEQ multiplex PCR; the TCRdb copy retains only in-frame clones and omits some. The sample contains roughly 70,000 clones, approximately 97% of which appear only once. The CDR3 totals 15 residues. V lost 1 base and J lost 4; bases outside the gene matches: 4. The germline V gene has CDR1 LNHDA and CDR2 SQIVND (reference sequence). Regarding this clone: The antigen remains unidentified.

V usage is TRBV19 and J usage is TRBJ2-1, with 7 bases matching TRBD1. The sequence was collected from a man between 18 and 29 years old in good health and CMV-seronegative. Material for sequencing was PBMCs. CDR3 nucleotides: TGTGCCAGTAGTATAGGGGACAGCGTATACAATGAGCAGTTCTTC. Its protein is CASSIGDSVYNEQFF.